These T cell receptor beta chains were read from a single sample in a study of chemoradiotherapy in HPV16-positive cancers. Libraries were prepared by immunoSEQ multiplex PCR; TCRdb keeps only in-frame clonotypes and omits some of them. The sample has approximately 11,000 clones, roughly 90% seen once; the top ten hold 1.8%. The specimen was blood, collected from a patient who underwent chemoradiotherapy. These receptors all stem from a human donor with HPV-associated anogenital cancer. Both conserved end residues are part of each CDR3. The D gene is left open where the match is weak. Clone size is given for some rows only: seen once, a few or many times, or a class if the clone is expanded.

j_call | v_call | clone_size | d_call | cdr3_aa | cdr3_nt
TRBJ1-1 | TRBV18 | - | - | CASSLDSEAFF | TGTGCCAGCTCATTGGACAGTGAAGCTTTCTTT
TRBJ1-1 | TRBV2 | - | - | CASGKRGDTEAFF | TGTGCCAGCGGTAAGAGGGGTGACACTGAAGCTTTCTTT
TRBJ2-5 | TRBV6-6 | - | - | CASSSESQETQYF | TGTGCCAGCAGTTCCGAATCTCAAGAGACCCAGTACTTC
TRBJ2-7 | TRBV11-2 | - | - | CASSPGTITGSYEQYF | TGTGCCAGCAGCCCCGGAACCATTACAGGGTCCTACGAGCAGTACTTC
TRBJ1-2 | TRBV5-5 | - | TRBD1 | CASSEGTGNGYTF | TGTGCCAGCAGCGAAGGGACAGGGAATGGCTACACCTTC
TRBJ2-1 | TRBV15 | - | - | CATSRERGGSYNEQFF | TGTGCCACCAGCAGAGAAAGGGGGGGCTCCTACAATGAGCAGTTCTTC
TRBJ1-2 | TRBV5-6 | - | - | CASSLPGWNYGYTF | TGTGCCAGCAGCTTGCCAGGCTGGAACTATGGCTACACCTTC
TRBJ2-5 | TRBV7-2 | - | - | CASSLTGLQETQYF | TGTGCCAGCAGTTTAACAGGGTTACAAGAGACCCAGTACTTC
TRBJ2-7 | TRBV7-9 | - | TRBD2 | CASSTSTSGSTTYEQYF | TGTGCCAGCAGCACAAGCACTAGCGGGTCTACTACGTACGAGCAGTACTTC
TRBJ2-2 | TRBV25-1 | few | - | CASSQRDAGELFF | TGTGCCAGCAGTCAGCGTGATGCCGGGGAGCTGTTTTTT
TRBJ1-1 | TRBV19 | - | - | CASSISGGNTEAFF | TGTGCCAGTAGTATTTCCGGGGGGAACACTGAAGCTTTCTTT
TRBJ2-7 | TRBV7-9 | - | - | CASSALQGAQWFSYEQYF | TGTGCCAGCAGCGCACTACAGGGCGCCCAATGGTTTTCCTACGAGCAGTACTTC